These 13 T cell receptor beta chains were all obtained from the same sample, sequenced in a study of molecular identifiers for immune sequencing clone quantification. TCRdb reprocessed the PCR reads with MiXCR, giving one entry per CDR3 protein. Here the sample spans around 300,000 distinct CDR3 sequences, roughly a quarter being singletons. The sequencing sample was made of naive CD8+ T cells from blood, with Jurkat cell RNA spiked in. Subset denoted: FACS-sorted CD8+CD4-CCR7+CD45RA+ naive T cells. These receptors were obtained from a human donor in good health. Some libraries in this study had Jurkat cell RNA spiked in.

The table lists this clonotype with many counts. The rearrangement uses TRBV21-1 and TRBJ2-5; whether TRBD1, the table's D call, matches the DNA was not checked. TRBV21-1 has pseudogene status. The CDR3 is 14 residues long. The CDR3 protein is CASSIPTGPETQYF. Written as DNA, the CDR3 is TGTGCCAGCAGCATCCCGACAGGGCCAGAGACCCAGTACTTC.

A word on this clonotype: A much larger clone lies a single base off, so this may be a read error. V and J are TRBV4-1 and TRBJ2-1; D is uncertain. Germline assignment: CDR1 MGHRA and CDR2 YSYEKL. V lost 1 base, J lost 4 bases, and 11 bases lay in between. This CDR3 is built from 15 residues. In DNA form, the CDR3 reads TGCGCCAGCAGCCAAGTCGGTTCAGAGTACAATGAGCAGTTCTTC. Its protein product is CASSQVGSEYNEQFF.

This clonotype was counted a few times. V and J are TRBV27 and TRBJ2-7; D gene unclear. Germline values: CDR1 MNHEY, CDR2 SMNVEV (reference sequence). The V end lost 1 base, the J end lost 1 base, and 11 bases lay between the germline ends. This CDR3 has 15 residues. The CDR3 sequence is CASSLFVGWSYEQYF. DNA for the CDR3: TGTGCCAGCAGTTTATTTGTCGGATGGTCCTACGAGCAGTACTTC.

This clonotype came up a few times. V usage is TRBV3-1 and J usage is TRBJ1-3; D is unresolved. The ends were cut back, 0 bases at V and 0 bases at J, with 6 bases in the middle. Germline V gene sequence: CDR1 LGHDT, CDR2 YNNKEL (reference sequence). CDR3 length: 15 amino acids. CDR3: CASSQDSSSGNTIYF. The CDR3 DNA reads as TGTGCCAGCAGCCAAGATTCGAGCTCTGGAAACACCATATATTTT.

This clonotype occurred a few times. The rearrangement uses TRBV24-1 and TRBJ2-5; D unclear. Looked up from germline, CDR1 is KGHDR and CDR2 is SFDVKD. The CDR3 sequence is 13 residues long. The V gene lost 3 bases and the J gene lost 13 bases, with 17 bases spanning the gap. As DNA, the CDR3 is TGTGCCACCAGTGATCCTAACGACGTTCTGCCGTACTTC. This codes for CATSDPNDVLPYF.

The chain is built from TRBV27 and TRBJ2-5; D is perhaps TRBD2 (6 bases). Trimming removed 1 base at V and 2 bases at J, with 11 bases between. This CDR3 is built from 15 residues. The germline CDR1 and CDR2 sequences are MNHEY and SMNVEV (reference sequence). This CDR3 reads CASSLWAGGQETQYF. In DNA form, the CDR3 reads TGTGCCAGCAGTTTATGGGCCGGGGGACAAGAGACCCAGTACTTC.

V and J are TRBV5-1 and TRBJ2-3, with D possibly matching TRBD2 (7 bases). Trimming cost V 4 bases and J 6 bases, with 21 bases left between them. Germline loops: CDR1 SGHRS, CDR2 YFSETQ. The CDR3 has 16 residues. Here the CDR3 DNA reads TGCGCCAGCAGCCAGCGGCCGGGGGGCGGGGCCGATACGCAGTATTTT. It codes for CASSQRPGGGADTQYF.

This clonotype came up a few times. V and J are TRBV7-9 and TRBJ2-3; D might be TRBD1 (6 bases). The V end lost 10 bases, the J end lost 4 bases, and 18 bases lay between the germline ends. CDR3 length equals 14 residues. Germline V gives CDR1 SEHNR, CDR2 FQNEAQ (reference sequence). CDR3 DNA sequence: TGTGCCACCATACCAAACACAGGGCCAGATACGCAGTATTTT. Translated, it gives CATIPNTGPDTQYF.

This clonotype was detected a few times. CDR3 in DNA: TGTGCCAGTAGTACCACAGGGAGGAACGAGCAGTACTTC. Its protein is CASSTTGRNEQYF. The chain combines TRBV19 with TRBJ2-7; D might be TRBD1 or TRBD2, each matching 6 bases. Germline V gives CDR1 LNHDA, CDR2 SQIVND (reference sequence). This CDR3 is built from 13 residues. Between the trimmed V and J ends, which lost 4 bases and 5 bases, there was a span of 12 bases.

This chain uses TRBV19 with TRBJ2-3, with 11 bases lining up with TRBD2. Germline CDR1 is LNHDA and CDR2 is SQIVND (reference sequence). This CDR3 comprises 16 residues. V shed 6 bases and J 7 bases; nucleotides not matched to a gene: 12. The CDR3 DNA sequence: TGTGCCAGTAGCACCCTAGGACTAGCGGGCCACAATACGCAGTATTTT. As protein: CASSTLGLAGHNTQYF.

The table lists this clonotype with many counts. This chain links TRBV4-3 with TRBJ2-3; 12 bases map to TRBD1. V trimming: 0 bases; J trimming: 0 bases; junction bases outside the gene matches: 4. Germline CDR1 LGHNA, CDR2 YSLEER. The length of the CDR3 is 18 residues. CDR3 sequence reads: CASSQDVGQGASTDTQYF. CDR3 DNA: TGCGCCAGCAGCCAAGATGTGGGACAGGGGGCAAGCACAGATACGCAGTATTTT.

In this sample, this clonotype turned up many times. This sequence joins TRBV7-2 and TRBJ2-7; possible D gene TRBD2, 6 bases. V gave up 0 bases and J gave up 3 bases, with 9 bases separating them. Looked up from germline, CDR1 is SGHTA and CDR2 is FQGNSA. The CDR3 totals 14 residues. The CDR3 DNA sequence: TGTGCCAGCAGCTTAGCCACGGACTACTACGAGCAGTACTTC. Translation: CASSLATDYYEQYF. The full variable domain, rest sourced from reference TRBV7-2 and TRBJ2-7, is GAGVSQSPSNKVTEKGKDVELRCDPISGHTALYWYRQSLGQGLEFLIYFQGNSAPDKSGLPSDRFSAERTGGSVSTLTIQRTQQEDSAVYLCASSLATDYYEQYFGPGTRLTVT.

This clonotype has at least ten counts. The chain is built from TRBV7-9 and TRBJ2-3; no clear D. V lost 4 bases to trimming and J lost 6 bases, with 8 bases between them. The CDR3 runs to 12 residues. Germline CDR1 SEHNR, CDR2 FQNEAQ (reference sequence). The CDR3 is CASSSAGDTQYF. CDR3 DNA: TGTGCCAGCAGCTCTGCAGGTGATACGCAGTATTTT.